These 9 T cell receptor beta chains came from one sample sequenced in a study of T cell responses to AZD1222 COVID-19 vaccine. Method: immunoSEQ multiplex PCR; TCRdb's copy keeps in-frame clones and lacks some. The sample holds around 190,000 clones, approximately 89% seen once. The sequencing used peripheral blood, collected 28 days after the second AZD1222 dose. Receptors originate from an adult who received the AZD1222 COVID-19 vaccine.

The chain couples TRBV7-3 to TRBJ1-1, with 7 nucleotides matching TRBD1. V shed 2 bases and J 6 bases; nucleotides not matched to a gene: 3. The length of the CDR3 is 13 residues. Germline lookup yields CDR1 SGHTA and CDR2 FQGTGA. This chain's CDR3 is CASSLQGDAEAFF. DNA of the CDR3: TGTGCCAGCAGCTTACAGGGGGACGCTGAAGCTTTCTTT. Variable domain in full (rest from reference TRBV7-3 and TRBJ1-1): GAGVSQTPSNKVTEKGKYVELRCDPISGHTALYWYRQSLGQGPEFLIYFQGTGAADDSGLPNDRFFAVRPEGSVSTLKIQRTERGDSAVYLCASSLQGDAEAFFGQGTRLTVV.

The genes are TRBV6-5 and TRBJ1-6; weak D call: TRBD1 (5 bases). V was shortened by 2 bases and J by 9 bases, with 14 bases between the two germline ends. CDR3 length equals 15 residues. Germline V gene sequence: CDR1 MNHEY, CDR2 SVGAGI. The CDR3: CASSYGGEVGSPLHF. In DNA, the CDR3 is TGTGCCAGCAGTTACGGGGGAGAAGTGGGTTCACCCCTCCACTTT.

V usage is TRBV5-4 and J usage is TRBJ2-3; possible D gene TRBD1, 7 bases. Germline CDR1 reads SGHNT; CDR2 reads YYREEE (reference sequence). V was cut by 5 bases and J by 4 bases, with 20 bases left in between. This CDR3 contains 16 residues. The CDR3 DNA reads as TGTGCCAGCAGTATAAGACAGGGAGGCTTTGCAGATACGCAGTATTTT. Translated: CASSIRQGGFADTQYF.

This sequence joins TRBV6-5 and TRBJ2-3; 7 bases are a match to TRBD2. The CDR3 runs 15 residues. The ends lost 8 bases at V and 6 bases at J; junction bases unmatched: 14. From germline, CDR1 is MNHEY and CDR2 SVGAGI. The CDR3 DNA is TGTGCCAGCTCCCCGGGCTTCGGGGGGATGGATACGCAGTATTTT. This sequence encodes CASSPGFGGMDTQYF.

The chain combines TRBV20-1 with TRBJ2-5; D uncertain. V lost 3 bases, J lost 1 base, and 3 bases lay in between. CDR3 length: 11 amino acids. The germline V gene has CDR1 DFQATT and CDR2 SNEGSKA (reference sequence). The CDR3: CSASAQETQYF. CDR3 DNA: TGCAGTGCTAGTGCCCAAGAGACCCAGTACTTC.

Concerning this clone: A junction end diverges from the germline sequence, so it may reflect a read error. This rearrangement joins TRBV2 to TRBJ2-1; TRBD2 might be the D (6 bases). The germline V gene encodes CDR1 SNHLY and CDR2 FYNNEI. The CDR3 spans 13 residues. The CDR3 loop reads CASSEAFTSKILF. The CDR3 DNA is TGTGCCAGCAGTGAAGCGTTTACTAGCAAAATACTCTTC.

The chain has TRBV12-5 and TRBJ2-7, with D possibly matching TRBD1 (5 bases). Per the germline V gene, CDR1 is LGHNT and CDR2 is FRNRAP. The CDR3 consists of 13 residues. Deletions cut 7 bases from V and 1 base from J, with 11 bases between. CDR3 in amino acids: CASAKGLSYEQYF. DNA for the CDR3: TGTGCTAGTGCCAAGGGGCTTTCCTACGAGCAGTACTTC.

Worth noting for this clone: This CDR3 is also generated by other DNA sequences in the sample. V is TRBV18 and J is TRBJ2-2; 7 positions agree with TRBD1. The CDR3 sequence is 15 residues long. The germline gives CDR1 KGHSH, CDR2 LQKENI. Losses at the gene ends were 3 bases for V and 2 bases for J; bases not matched to a gene: 3. CDR3 region: CASSPRQGNTGELFF. As DNA, the CDR3 is TGTGCCAGCTCACCCCGACAGGGAAACACCGGGGAGCTGTTTTTT.

The V and J genes are TRBV7-6 and TRBJ2-5; D remains unclear. Trimming shortened V by 4 bases and J by 2 bases, and 2 bases separated the two germline ends. Germline CDR1 reads SGHVS; CDR2 reads FNYEAQ. There are 11 residues in the CDR3. CDR3 DNA: TGTGCCAGCAGCTCTCAAGAGACCCAGTACTTC. This gives the protein CASSSQETQYF.